Shown below are 8 T cell receptor beta chains from a single sample sequenced in a study of T cell responses to AZD1222 COVID-19 vaccine. Profiled with immunoSEQ multiplex PCR; TCRdb holds only in-frame clones, not every one. Among about 130,000 clones, over 85% were seen once, and the ten largest hold roughly 0.9%. Sequencing used peripheral blood, obtained on day 0 of AZD1222 vaccination. The source is an adult in good health.

The rearrangement links TRBV20-1 to TRBJ1-2; 7 bases fit TRBD1. V trimming: 4 bases; J trimming: 7 bases; junction bases outside the gene matches: 0. The germline V gene encodes CDR1 DFQATT and CDR2 SNEGSKA (reference sequence). The CDR3 totals 10 residues. The CDR3 DNA sequence: TGCAGTGCTACAGGGGGTGGCTACACCTTC. Translation: CSATGGGYTF.

The chain couples TRBV27 to TRBJ1-1; tentatively, D is TRBD1 (6 bases). The CDR3 extends over 16 amino acids. Germline V gives CDR1 MNHEY, CDR2 SMNVEV (reference sequence). V was trimmed by 5 bases and J by 2 bases, leaving 18 bases between them. The CDR3 nucleotides read TGTGCCAGCAGTCCTGCCGTCTCAGGGGCCAACACTGAAGCTTTCTTT. As protein: CASSPAVSGANTEAFF.

The gene calls are TRBV5-3 and TRBJ1-1; 8 bases align to TRBD1. TRBV5-3 counts as an open reading frame of uncertain function. V lost 6 bases to trimming and J lost 11 bases; unmatched junction nucleotides: 12. CDR3 length: 13 amino acids. CDR3 loop: CARNPDREGLAFF. CDR3 nucleotide sequence: TGTGCCAGAAACCCGGACAGGGAAGGTTTGGCTTTCTTT.

This clone occurred once. This rearrangement joins TRBV5-1 to TRBJ1-2, with D possibly matching TRBD1 (5 bases). CDR3 size: 15 residues. The germline V gene encodes CDR1 SGHRS and CDR2 YFSETQ. The ends were cut back, 0 bases at V and 8 bases at J, with 17 bases in the middle. CDR3 DNA: TGCGCCAGCAGCTTGGTGGCAGGACACCTTGAGGGCTACACCTTC. Residues: CASSLVAGHLEGYTF.

The chain recombines TRBV19 with TRBJ1-5, with 8 bases identical to TRBD1. The CDR3 consists of 17 residues. Losses at the gene ends were 6 bases for V and 5 bases for J; bases not matched to a gene: 15. CDR1 LNHDA and CDR2 SQIVND come from the germline V gene (reference sequence). The CDR3 reads CASRIQGASRGYQPQHF. For the CDR3, the DNA is TGTGCCAGTAGGATTCAGGGGGCGTCGCGTGGATATCAGCCCCAGCATTTT.

The chain employs TRBV2 and TRBJ1-2; 9 bases line up with TRBD1. The CDR3 consists of 12 residues. Germline V gene sequence: CDR1 SNHLY, CDR2 FYNNEI. J lost 5 bases, V lost 6 bases, and 1 base had no gene match. CDR3 in amino acids: CASRGQGYGYTF. The CDR3, as DNA: TGTGCCAGCAGGGGACAGGGTTATGGCTACACCTTC.

V gene TRBV5-1 combines with J gene TRBJ2-1; TRBD2 aligns across 10 bases. The CDR3 is made up of 14 amino acids. Germline V gene data show CDR1 as SGHRS and CDR2 as YFSETQ. V lost 6 bases, J lost 5 bases, and 5 bases stayed unmatched. The CDR3 spells CASTTSGVDNEQFF. In DNA form, the CDR3 reads TGCGCCAGCACCACTAGCGGGGTTGACAATGAGCAGTTCTTC.

The chain employs TRBV5-5 and TRBJ2-1; possibly TRBD2 for D (5 bases). The CDR3 has 14 residues. From germline, CDR1 is SGHKS and CDR2 YYEKEE (reference sequence). The V and J ends lost 1 base and 9 bases respectively, with 14 bases between them. The CDR3 DNA reads as TGTGCCAGCAGCTTGCGTGGCTGGGAGTCTGAGCAGTTCTTC. Translating gives CASSLRGWESEQFF.